This T cell receptor (beta chain) was identified in a study of blood T cell repertoires in COVID-19. Overall study: PBMCs, B-cell-depleted T cells, or T cells provided the cDNA or gDNA that made up the material.

TCRdb's table, derived via immunoSEQ multiplex PCR, lists solely in-frame clones and lacks some. The sample holds approximately 240,000 clones; 87% are singletons and the top ten take about an eighth. CDR1 and CDR2 from the germline V gene are KGHSH and LQKENI. CDR3 size: 15 residues. Trimming stripped 1 base from V and 0 bases from J, with 9 bases between. This sequence originates from a woman in her late teens or twenties who had recovered from COVID-19. The chain links TRBV18 to TRBJ1-1, with D unclear. The sample taken for sequencing was peripheral blood. The CDR3 reads CASSPQGSLNTEAFF. In DNA form, the CDR3 reads TGTGCCAGCTCACCACAAGGGAGCCTGAACACTGAAGCTTTCTTT.